This is a list of T cell receptor beta chains from one sample in a study of shared clonotypes between healthy human individuals. Data came from immunoSEQ multiplex PCR; TCRdb stores just in-frame clones and leaves some out. This table holds 450,000 to 550,000 clones, 79% found once. The sample consisted of PBMCs. Receptor source: a woman between 35 and 50 years old in good health. Some clones in this sample may be carry-over from other donors' samples. The CDR3 runs from the conserved cysteine through the conserved F or W. D genes are given only for firm matches. Part of the rows lack a size; the others show once, few, many or a class for expanded clones.

V gene	D gene	J gene	clone size	CDR3 DNA	CDR3 protein
TRBV29-1	.	TRBJ2-7	.	TGCAGCGTTGAAGTCGTTAGGGGCGAGCAGTACTTC	CSVEVVRGEQYF
TRBV6-4	.	TRBJ2-3	few	TGTGCCAGCAGTGATTCTAAGGAGGATACGCAGTATTTT	CASSDSKEDTQYF
TRBV19	TRBD1	TRBJ2-7	.	TGTGCCAGTAGTAGAGGACAGGGAACCTACGAGCAGTACTTC	CASSRGQGTYEQYF
TRBV7-2	.	TRBJ1-1	.	TGTGCCAGCAGCTTAGCGCGAGGTACTGAAGCTTTCTTT	CASSLARGTEAFF
TRBV10-3	.	TRBJ1-5	.	TGTGCCATCAGTGCAGGGACTAACAGCGGTCAGCCCCAGCATTTT	CAISAGTNSGQPQHF
TRBV29-1	.	TRBJ2-1	.	TGCAGCGTCGGCCGTCTAGCGAAAAACAATGAGCAGTTCTTC	CSVGRLAKNNEQFF
TRBV19	TRBD1	TRBJ2-1	.	TGTGCCAGTAGTATCTCCGGGACAGATGAGCAGTTCTTC	CASSISGTDEQFF
TRBV7-2	.	TRBJ2-7	.	TGTGCCAGCGGGGAGGGGGGCCCCTACGAGCAGTACTTC	CASGEGGPYEQYF
TRBV5-1	.	TRBJ1-3	.	TGCGCCAGCAGCTTAGTGGGAATTGGAAACACCATATATTTT	CASSLVGIGNTIYF
TRBV27	TRBD2	TRBJ2-7	many	TGTGCCAGCAGTCTACGGACTAGCCGGGAGCAGTACTTC	CASSLRTSREQYF
TRBV11-2	.	TRBJ1-2	once	TGTGCCAGCAGCTCCCCCTCGAGTCCCTATGGCTACACCTTC	CASSSPSSPYGYTF
TRBV4-2	.	TRBJ1-2	.	TGTGCCAGCAGCCTAGGGGGACCGACAAACTATGGCTACACCTTC	CASSLGGPTNYGYTF
TRBV7-2	TRBD2	TRBJ2-7	.	TGTGCCAGCAGCTTAATGGGGGGACTAGCGGAGCAGTACTTC	CASSLMGGLAEQYF
TRBV10-3	TRBD1	TRBJ2-5	once	TGTGCCATCAGTGGAGACAGGGTTTCGGAGACCCAGTACTTC	CAISGDRVSETQYF
TRBV30	.	TRBJ1-3	few	TGTGCCTGGAGTGTACAAGGAATCTCTGGAAACACCATATATTTT	CAWSVQGISGNTIYF
TRBV4-1	TRBD2	TRBJ2-1	.	TGCGCCAGCAGGGGACTAGCGGGGAATGAGCAGTTCTTC	CASRGLAGNEQFF
TRBV11-2	TRBD2	TRBJ2-1	once	TGTGCCAGCAGCTTCTCGCGCGGGAGCAACGGTGAGCAGTTCTTC	CASSFSRGSNGEQFF
TRBV28	TRBD1	TRBJ1-1	.	TGTGCCAGCAGTACCACACGGACAGGGGGCGCCTCGGCTGAAGCTTTCTTT	CASSTTRTGGASAEAFF
TRBV7-2	TRBD2	TRBJ2-7	.	TGTGCCAGCAGCTCACCGGGACTAGGCTACGAGCAGTACTTC	CASSSPGLGYEQYF
TRBV21-1	.	TRBJ2-7	.	TGTGCCAGCAGCAAAGAGGGGGACGAGCAGTACTTC	CASSKEGDEQYF
TRBV5-1	TRBD1	TRBJ2-3	.	TGCGCCAGCAGCCCCCGGGACAGGGACACAGATACGCAGTATTTT	CASSPRDRDTDTQYF
TRBV5-1	.	TRBJ2-2	.	TGCGCCAGCAGCCAAGGACAGAGTGCGAACACCGGGGAGCTGTTTTTT	CASSQGQSANTGELFF
TRBV5-4	TRBD1	TRBJ1-1	.	TGTGCCAGCAGCTTGCCTGACAGGGGGGGGGACACTGAAGCTTTCTTT	CASSLPDRGGDTEAFF
TRBV5-4	.	TRBJ2-5	.	TGTGCCAGCAGCTTGGAATTCGGGGGGCGCCGGGAGACCCAGTACTTC	CASSLEFGGRRETQYF
TRBV7-2	TRBD2	TRBJ2-3	.	TGTGCCAGCAGTACGGGACTAGCGGGAGTAGGAGATACGCAGTATTTT	CASSTGLAGVGDTQYF
TRBV10-3	.	TRBJ1-1	few	TGTGCCATCAGTGACCGATCGAATGAAGCTTTCTTT	CAISDRSNEAFF
TRBV1	.	TRBJ1-5	few	TGCACCAGCAGCCACAACAGGGGTGGCGGCAATCAGCCCCAGCATTTT	CTSSHNRGGGNQPQHF
TRBV5-1	TRBD1	TRBJ1-1	.	TGCGCCAGCAGCTACGGACAGGGCACTGAAGCTTTCTTT	CASSYGQGTEAFF
TRBV4-1	.	TRBJ2-1	.	TGCGCCAGCAGCCAAGGGTATCCCGGGGATGAGCAGTTCTTC	CASSQGYPGDEQFF
TRBV19	.	TRBJ2-3	once	TGTGCCAGTAGTGGTGCAGATACGCAGTATTTT	CASSGADTQYF
TRBV7-3	.	TRBJ2-1	.	TGTGCCAGCAGCGCCATAGCGGAGAATGAGCAGTTCTTC	CASSAIAENEQFF
TRBV7-3	.	TRBJ2-6	.	TGTGCCAGCAGCTTAGCTTGGGGCTCTGGGGCCAACGTCCTGACTTTC	CASSLAWGSGANVLTF
TRBV28	.	TRBJ1-5	.	TGTGCCAGCAGTGAATGGAACAGTCCGGGAAGGCCCCAGCATTTT	CASSEWNSPGRPQHF
TRBV28	TRBD1	TRBJ1-4	many	TGTGCCAGCACTAGACAGGGGGAAAGAGAAAAACTGTTTTTT	CASTRQGEREKLFF
TRBV10-3	TRBD1	TRBJ1-1	once	TGTGCCAATCAAGAGGGGGCGAACACTGAAGCTTTCTTT	CANQEGANTEAFF
TRBV6-1	TRBD1	TRBJ2-7	few	TGTGCCAGCACTGCCGCAGGGGGCTACGAGCAGTACTTC	CASTAAGGYEQYF
TRBV6-1	TRBD1	TRBJ1-5	.	TGTGCCAGCAGTGGGGGACAGGGGGAGAGGCAGCCCCAGCATTTT	CASSGGQGERQPQHF
TRBV7-8	.	TRBJ1-2	.	TGTGCCAGCAGCTTCGGAACAGAATATGGCTACACCTTC	CASSFGTEYGYTF
TRBV19	TRBD1	TRBJ1-1	.	TGTGCCAGTAGTTTAACAGGGGGCATCACTGAAGCTTTCTTT	CASSLTGGITEAFF
TRBV30	.	TRBJ2-7	.	TGTGCCTGGAGACAGGGCTACGAGCAGTACTTC	CAWRQGYEQYF
TRBV7-9	TRBD2	TRBJ2-2	.	TGTGCCAGCAGCTTACTTGCGGGAGTCACCGGGGAGCTGTTTTTT	CASSLLAGVTGELFF
TRBV6-5	.	TRBJ2-3	.	TGTGCCAGCAGTGCCCGGAGCACAGATACGCAGTATTTT	CASSARSTDTQYF
TRBV18	.	TRBJ1-1	once	TGTGCCAGCTCACGACCCCGGGACGGAGGGATTAGGACTGAAGCTTTCTTT	CASSRPRDGGIRTEAFF
TRBV7-9	.	TRBJ2-3	.	TGTGCCAGCAGCCCGACTTTAACAGATACGCAGTATTTT	CASSPTLTDTQYF
TRBV27	TRBD1	TRBJ2-7	.	TGTGCCGGACAGGGGGGGCTCCACAACGAGCAGTACTTC	CAGQGGLHNEQYF
TRBV9	TRBD1	TRBJ2-2	.	TGTGCCAGCAGCCCCCGACAGGGTTGGGGAGCCGGGGAGCTGTTTTTT	CASSPRQGWGAGELFF
TRBV6-5	.	TRBJ1-2	.	TGTGCCAGCAGTGTAGGAGAGGGGAACTATGGCTACACCTTC	CASSVGEGNYGYTF
TRBV5-1	TRBD1	TRBJ2-1	.	TGCGCCAGCAGCCAGGGACAGGGGGCGCACAATGAGCAGTTCTTC	CASSQGQGAHNEQFF
TRBV13	.	TRBJ1-1	.	TGTGCCAGCAGCGCCCGGGGGAAGAACACTGAAGCTTTCTTT	CASSARGKNTEAFF